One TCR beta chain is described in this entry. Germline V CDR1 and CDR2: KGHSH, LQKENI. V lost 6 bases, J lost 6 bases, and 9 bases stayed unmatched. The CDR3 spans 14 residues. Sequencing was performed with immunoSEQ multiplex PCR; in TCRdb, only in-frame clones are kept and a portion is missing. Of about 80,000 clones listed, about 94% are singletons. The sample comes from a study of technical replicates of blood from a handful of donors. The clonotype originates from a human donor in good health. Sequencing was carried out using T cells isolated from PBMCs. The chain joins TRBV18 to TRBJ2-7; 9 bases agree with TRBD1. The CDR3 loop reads CASSPRTGAGEQYF. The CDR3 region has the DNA TGTGCCAGCTCCCCTCGGACAGGGGCAGGCGAGCAGTACTTC.